This TCR beta chain was profiled in a study of human T cells and chemical hapten exposure. V was shortened by 3 bases and J by 6 bases, with 10 bases between the two germline ends. CDR1 is SQVTM, CDR2 ANQGSEA, per germline. CDR3 length equals 12 residues. From whole blood left unfractionated, total RNA was extracted. Individual cDNA molecules received unique molecular identifiers in the library. Via MiXCR, TCRdb re-called the reads, giving one row per CDR3 protein. The sample includes 95,000 to 150,000 distinct CDR3 sequences, about 7.7% seen only once; the top ten take approximately 1.5%. The source material was whole blood. The chain combines TRBV29-1 with TRBJ2-3; D perhaps matches TRBD2 (5 bases). This receptor was identified in a human donor in good health. Some clones in this sample may be carry-over from other donors' samples. CDR3 amino acids: CSVDLRADTQYF. CDR3 nucleotides: TGCAGCGTTGATTTGAGGGCTGATACGCAGTATTTT.